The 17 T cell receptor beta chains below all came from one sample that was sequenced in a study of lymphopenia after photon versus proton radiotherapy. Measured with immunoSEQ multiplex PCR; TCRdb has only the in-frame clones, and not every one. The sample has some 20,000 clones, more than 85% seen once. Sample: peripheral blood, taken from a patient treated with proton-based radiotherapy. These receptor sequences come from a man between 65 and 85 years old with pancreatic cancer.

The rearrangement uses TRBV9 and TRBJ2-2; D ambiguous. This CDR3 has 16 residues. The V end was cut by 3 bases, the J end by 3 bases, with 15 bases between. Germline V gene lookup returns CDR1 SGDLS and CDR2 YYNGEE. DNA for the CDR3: TGTGCCAGCAGCGCCACTCCTCAGGCGGACACCGGGGAGCTGTTTTTT. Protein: CASSATPQADTGELFF.

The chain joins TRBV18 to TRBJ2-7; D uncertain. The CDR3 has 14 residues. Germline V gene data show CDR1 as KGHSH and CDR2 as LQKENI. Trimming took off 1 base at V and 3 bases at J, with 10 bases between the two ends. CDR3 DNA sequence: TGTGCCAGCTCACCACTCCCCAGTGTCTACGAGCAGTACTTC. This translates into CASSPLPSVYEQYF.

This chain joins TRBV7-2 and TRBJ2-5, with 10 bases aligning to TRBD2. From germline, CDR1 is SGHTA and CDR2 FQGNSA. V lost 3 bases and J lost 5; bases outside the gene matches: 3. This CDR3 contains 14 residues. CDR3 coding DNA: TGTGCCAGCAGCTTTGGTAGCGGGGGGGAGACCCAGTACTTC. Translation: CASSFGSGGETQYF.

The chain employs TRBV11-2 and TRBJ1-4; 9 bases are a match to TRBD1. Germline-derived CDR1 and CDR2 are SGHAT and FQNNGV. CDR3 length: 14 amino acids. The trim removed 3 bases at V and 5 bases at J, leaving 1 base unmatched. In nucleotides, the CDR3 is TGTGCCAGCAGCTTGGGGACAGGGAATGAAAAACTGTTTTTT. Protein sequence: CASSLGTGNEKLFF.

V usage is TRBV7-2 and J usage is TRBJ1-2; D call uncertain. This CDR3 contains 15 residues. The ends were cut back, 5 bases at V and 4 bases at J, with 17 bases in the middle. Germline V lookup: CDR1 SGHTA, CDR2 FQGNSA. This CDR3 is CASSPSGPASYGYTF. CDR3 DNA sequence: TGTGCCAGCAGCCCCTCCGGCCCCGCCTCCTATGGCTACACCTTC.

The CDR3 sequence is CASSGPAGETIYF. CDR3 DNA: TGTGCCAGTAGCGGGCCCGCGGGAGAGACCATATATTTT. This chain links TRBV19 with TRBJ1-3; D is uncertain. V lost 6 bases and J 10 bases, leaving 16 bases between the germline ends. The CDR3 contains 13 residues. Per germline, CDR1 LNHDA and CDR2 SQIVND (reference sequence).

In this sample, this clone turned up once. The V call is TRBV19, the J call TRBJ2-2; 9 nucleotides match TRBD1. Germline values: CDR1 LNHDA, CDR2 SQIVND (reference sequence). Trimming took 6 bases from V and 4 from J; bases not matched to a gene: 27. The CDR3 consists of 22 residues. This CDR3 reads CASRSSHLRDREEALSTGELFF. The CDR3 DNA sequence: TGTGCCAGTAGATCAAGTCACCTTCGGGACAGGGAAGAAGCCCTAAGCACCGGGGAGCTGTTTTTT.

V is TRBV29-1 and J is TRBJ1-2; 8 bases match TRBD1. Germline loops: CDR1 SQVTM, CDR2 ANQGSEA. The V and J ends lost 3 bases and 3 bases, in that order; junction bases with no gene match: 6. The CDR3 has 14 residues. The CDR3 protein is CSVESRGPDYGYTF. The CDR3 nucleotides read TGCAGCGTTGAGAGCAGGGGGCCTGACTATGGCTACACCTTC.

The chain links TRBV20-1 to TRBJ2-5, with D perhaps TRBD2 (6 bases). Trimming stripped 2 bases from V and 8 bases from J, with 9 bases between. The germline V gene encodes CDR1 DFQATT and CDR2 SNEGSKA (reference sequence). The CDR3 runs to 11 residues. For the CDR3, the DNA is TGCAGTGCTAGAACCGGGACTACCCAGTACTTC. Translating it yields CSARTGTTQYF.

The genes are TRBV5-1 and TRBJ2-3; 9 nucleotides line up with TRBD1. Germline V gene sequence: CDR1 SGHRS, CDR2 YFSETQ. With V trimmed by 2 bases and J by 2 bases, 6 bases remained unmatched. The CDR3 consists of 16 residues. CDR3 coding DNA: TGCGCCAGCAGCTTAACGACAGGGGGTTCCACAGATACGCAGTATTTT. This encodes CASSLTTGGSTDTQYF.

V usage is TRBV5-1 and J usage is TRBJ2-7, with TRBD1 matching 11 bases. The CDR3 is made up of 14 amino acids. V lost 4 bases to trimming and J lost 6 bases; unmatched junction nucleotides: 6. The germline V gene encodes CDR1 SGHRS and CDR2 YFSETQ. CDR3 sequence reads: CASSRGQGDREQYF. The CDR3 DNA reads TGCGCCAGCAGCCGGGGACAGGGGGACCGCGAGCAGTACTTC. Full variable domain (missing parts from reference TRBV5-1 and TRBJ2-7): KAGVTQTPRYLIKTRGQQVTLSCSPISGHRSVSWYQQTPGQGLQFLFEYFSETQRNKGNFPGRFSGRQFSNSRSEMNVSTLELGDSALYLCASSRGQGDREQYFGPGTRLTVT.

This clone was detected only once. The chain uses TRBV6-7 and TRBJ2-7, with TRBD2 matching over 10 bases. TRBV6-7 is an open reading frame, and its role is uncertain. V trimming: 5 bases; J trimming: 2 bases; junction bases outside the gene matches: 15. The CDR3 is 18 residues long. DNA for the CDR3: TGTGCCAGCAGTCCGCCCCCTAGCGGGAGCCCCCTCACCTACGAGCAGTACTTC. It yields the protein CASSPPPSGSPLTYEQYF.

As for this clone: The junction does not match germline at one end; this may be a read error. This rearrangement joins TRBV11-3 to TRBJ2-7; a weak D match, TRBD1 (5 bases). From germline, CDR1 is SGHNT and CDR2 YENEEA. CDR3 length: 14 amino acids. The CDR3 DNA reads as TGTGCCAGCAGCTTTAATCCGTCGGGCAGGGAATTTTCGTTC. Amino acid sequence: CASSFNPSGREFSF.

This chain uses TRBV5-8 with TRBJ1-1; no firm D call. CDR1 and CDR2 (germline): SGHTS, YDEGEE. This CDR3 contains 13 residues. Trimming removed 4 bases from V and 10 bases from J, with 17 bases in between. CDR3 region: CASSLIRARGAFF. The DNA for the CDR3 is TGTGCCAGCAGCCTGATCCGGGCTCGGGGAGCTTTCTTT.

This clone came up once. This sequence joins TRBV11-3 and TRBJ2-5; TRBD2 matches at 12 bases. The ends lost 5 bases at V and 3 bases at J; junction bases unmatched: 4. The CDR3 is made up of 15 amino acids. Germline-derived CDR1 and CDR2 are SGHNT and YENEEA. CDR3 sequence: CASSHRTSGKETQYF. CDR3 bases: TGTGCCAGCAGCCACCGGACTAGCGGGAAAGAGACCCAGTACTTC. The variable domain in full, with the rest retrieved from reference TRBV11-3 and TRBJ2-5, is EAGVVQSPRYKIIEKKQPVAFWCNPISGHNTLYWYLQNLGQGPELLIRYENEEAVDDSQLPKDRFSAERLKGVDSTLKIQPAELGDSAVYLCASSHRTSGKETQYFGPGTRLLVL.

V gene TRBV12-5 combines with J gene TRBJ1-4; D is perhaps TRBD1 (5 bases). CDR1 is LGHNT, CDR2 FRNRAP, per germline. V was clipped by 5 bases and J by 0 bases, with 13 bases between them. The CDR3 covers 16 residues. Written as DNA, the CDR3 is TGTGCTAGTGGTCTGGGCGGGGGAACAACTAATGAAAAACTGTTTTTT. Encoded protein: CASGLGGGTTNEKLFF.

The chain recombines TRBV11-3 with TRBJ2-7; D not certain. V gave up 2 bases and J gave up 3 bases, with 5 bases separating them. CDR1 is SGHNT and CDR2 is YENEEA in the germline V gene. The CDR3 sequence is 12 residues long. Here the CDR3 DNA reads TGTGCCAGCAGCTTAACCCGCTACGAGCAGTACTTC. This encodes CASSLTRYEQYF.